A single sample is the source of the 4 T cell receptor beta chains below, sequenced in a study of CD8+ T cells in alopecia areata. Extraction of RNA preceded its reverse transcription into cDNA, which served as the sequencing template. Sequencing used immunoSEQ multiplex PCR; TCRdb keeps in-frame clones, though not all of them. Among roughly 140,000 clones listed, approximately 50% were seen once. The specimen comprised CD4+ T cells sorted from blood, sampled at week 0. The receptors shown here come from a human donor with alopecia areata.

This chain connects TRBV29-1 to TRBJ1-2; weak D call: TRBD1 (6 bases). Germline lookup yields CDR1 SQVTM and CDR2 ANQGSEA. CDR3 size: 13 residues. V dropped 7 bases and J dropped 0 bases, with 12 bases sitting between them. The DNA for the CDR3 is TGCAGCGCCTCCAGGGGAGCTAACTATGGCTACACCTTC. Translating it yields CSASRGANYGYTF. Together with reference TRBV29-1 and TRBJ1-2, the CDR3 gives the full variable domain: SAVISQKPSRDICQRGTSLTIQCQVDSQVTMMFWYRQQPGQSLTLIATANQGSEATYESGFVIDKFPISRPNLTFSTLTVSNMSPEDSSIYLCSASRGANYGYTFGSGTRLTVV.

This clone occurred a few times. The CDR3 loop is CASSQAEGGFNTEAFF. CDR3 DNA: TGCGCCAGCAGCCAAGCCGAAGGGGGGTTTAACACTGAAGCTTTCTTT. V and J are TRBV4-1 and TRBJ1-1, with a tentative D call TRBD1 (6 bases). CDR1 MGHRA and CDR2 YSYEKL come from the germline V gene. The ends were cut back, 1 base at V and 2 bases at J, with 14 bases in the middle. The CDR3 consists of 16 residues.

The rearrangement joins TRBV13 to TRBJ1-2, with D perhaps TRBD1 (6 bases). The CDR3 totals 14 residues. Germline V CDR1 and CDR2: PRHDT, FYEKMQ (reference sequence). The V gene lost 4 bases and the J gene lost 5 bases, with 14 bases spanning the gap. CDR3 protein: CASSSGGSGYGYTF. In nucleotides, the CDR3 is TGTGCCAGCAGCTCCGGGGGCAGTGGATATGGCTACACCTTC.

The chain is built from TRBV2 and TRBJ2-5, with a tentative D call TRBD2 (5 bases). The germline V and J ends were trimmed by 3 bases and 5 bases, with 19 bases remaining between them. The germline V gene has CDR1 SNHLY and CDR2 FYNNEI. CDR3 length equals 16 residues. As DNA, the CDR3 is TGTGCCAGCAGTGATGGACGGGGAGTCGGTCGGGAGACCCAGTACTTC. Translation: CASSDGRGVGRETQYF.